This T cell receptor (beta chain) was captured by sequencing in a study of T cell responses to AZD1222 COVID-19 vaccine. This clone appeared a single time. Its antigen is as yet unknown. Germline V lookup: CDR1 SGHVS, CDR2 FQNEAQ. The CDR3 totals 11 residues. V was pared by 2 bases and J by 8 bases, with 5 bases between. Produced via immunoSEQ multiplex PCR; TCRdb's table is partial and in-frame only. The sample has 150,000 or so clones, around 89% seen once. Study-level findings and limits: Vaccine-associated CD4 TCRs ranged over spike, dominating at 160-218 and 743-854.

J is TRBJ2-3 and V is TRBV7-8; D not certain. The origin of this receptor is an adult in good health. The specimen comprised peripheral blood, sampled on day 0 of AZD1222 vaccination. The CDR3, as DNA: TGTGCCAGCAGCTTAAGTAGTACGCAGTATTTT. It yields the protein CASSLSSTQYF. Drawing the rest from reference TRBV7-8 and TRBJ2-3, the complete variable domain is GAGVSQSPRYKVAKRGQDVALRCDPISGHVSLFWYQQALGQGPEFLTYFQNEAQLDKSGLPSDRFFAERPEGSVSTLKIQRTQQEDSAVYLCASSLSSTQYFGPGTRLTVL.